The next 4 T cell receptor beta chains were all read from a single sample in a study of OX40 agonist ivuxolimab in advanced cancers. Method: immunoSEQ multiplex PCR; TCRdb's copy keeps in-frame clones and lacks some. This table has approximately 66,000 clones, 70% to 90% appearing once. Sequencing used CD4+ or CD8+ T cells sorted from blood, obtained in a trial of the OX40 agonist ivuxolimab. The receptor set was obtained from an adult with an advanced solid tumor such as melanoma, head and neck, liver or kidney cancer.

The CDR3, as DNA: TGTGCCACCAGCCAGGGGAACTATGGCTACACCTTC. Protein product: CATSQGNYGYTF. This chain links TRBV15 with TRBJ1-2; a weak D match, TRBD1 (6 bases). The CDR3 covers 12 residues. Between the trimmed V and J ends, which lost 5 bases and 2 bases, there was a span of 6 bases. The germline V gene has CDR1 LNHNV and CDR2 YYDKDF (reference sequence). Full variable domain (rest looked up from reference TRBV15 and TRBJ1-2): DAMVIQNPRYQVTQFGKPVTLSCSQTLNHNVMYWYQQKSSQAPKLLFHYYDKDFNNEADTPDNFQSRRPNTSFCFLDIRSPGLGDTAMYLCATSQGNYGYTFGSGTRLTVV.

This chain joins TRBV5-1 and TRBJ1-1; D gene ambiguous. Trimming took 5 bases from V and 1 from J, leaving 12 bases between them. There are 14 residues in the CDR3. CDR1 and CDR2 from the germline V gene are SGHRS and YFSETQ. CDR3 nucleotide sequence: TGCGCCAGCAGACGGACCTCCTCGAACACTGAAGCTTTCTTT. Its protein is CASRRTSSNTEAFF.

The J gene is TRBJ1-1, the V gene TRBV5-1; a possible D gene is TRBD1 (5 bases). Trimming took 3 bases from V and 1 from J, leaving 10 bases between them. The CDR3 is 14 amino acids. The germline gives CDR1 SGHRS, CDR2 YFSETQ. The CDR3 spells CASSSLQANTEAFF. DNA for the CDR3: TGCGCCAGCAGCTCATTACAGGCGAACACTGAAGCTTTCTTT.

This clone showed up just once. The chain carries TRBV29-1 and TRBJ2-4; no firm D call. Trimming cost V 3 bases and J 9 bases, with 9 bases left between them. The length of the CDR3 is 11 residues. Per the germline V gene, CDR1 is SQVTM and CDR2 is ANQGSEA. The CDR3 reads CSVDERGIQYF. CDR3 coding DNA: TGCAGCGTTGACGAGAGAGGCATTCAGTACTTC.